The 22 T cell receptor beta chains below all came from one sample that was sequenced in a study of blood T cell repertoires in COVID-19. Profiled with immunoSEQ multiplex PCR; TCRdb holds only in-frame clones, not every one. Among about 220,000 clones, 84% were seen once, and the ten largest hold roughly 3%. What was sequenced was peripheral blood. Every receptor here comes from a woman in her twenties or thirties who had recovered from COVID-19.

This sequence joins TRBV3-1 (or the pseudogene TRBV3-2) and TRBJ2-3, with TRBD2 matching 11 bases. The CDR3 is made up of 16 amino acids. The V gene's germline CDR1 is LGHDT and CDR2 YNNKEL (reference sequence). V lost 5 bases and J lost 4; bases outside the gene matches: 8. The CDR3 bases are TGTGCCAGCAGCTCCTTACTAGCGGGAGATTCAGATACGCAGTATTTT. It codes for CASSSLLAGDSDTQYF.

The chain employs TRBV11-3 and TRBJ2-3, with 11 bases identical to TRBD2. Trimming took 1 base from V and 5 from J; bases not matched to a gene: 8. From germline, CDR1 is SGHNT and CDR2 YENEEA. CDR3 length: 17 residues. CDR3: CASSLGQTSGIVDTQYF. The DNA of the CDR3 is TGTGCCAGCAGCTTAGGCCAGACTAGCGGGATCGTAGATACGCAGTATTTT.

Points on this clone: Its ends do not fully match the called genes, so a read error is possible. Within the sample, other DNA sequences also encode this same CDR3. This sequence joins TRBV10-3 and TRBJ2-2; TRBD2 agrees at 13 bases. CDR1 and CDR2 from the germline V gene are ENHRY and SYGVKD. There are 16 residues in the CDR3. CDR3 DNA: TGTGCCATCAGTGGACTAGCGGGAGGTAACACTGGGGAGCTGTTTTTT. As protein: CAISGLAGGNTGELFF.

The chain carries TRBV6-5 and TRBJ2-2; D ambiguous. V was pared by 4 bases and J by 1 base, with 7 bases between. CDR1 is MNHEY and CDR2 is SVGAGI in the germline V gene. The CDR3 extends over 14 amino acids. The CDR3 here is CASSFQENTGELFF. In nucleotides, the CDR3 is TGTGCCAGCAGTTTTCAGGAGAACACCGGGGAGCTGTTTTTT.

The CDR3 reads CASSGSSGGYTF. In nucleotides, the CDR3 is TGTGCCAGCTCAGGGTCGTCCGGAGGCTACACCTTC. The chain carries TRBV9 and TRBJ1-2; weak D call: TRBD1 (5 bases). The V gene lost 7 bases and the J gene lost 8 bases, with 15 bases spanning the gap. This CDR3 has 12 residues. Germline CDR1 and CDR2: SGDLS and YYNGEE.

V usage is TRBV7-3 and J usage is TRBJ2-7; 13 nucleotides align to TRBD2. The CDR3 contains 15 residues. Trimming removed 5 bases from V and 3 bases from J; junction bases left unmatched: 4. Per germline, CDR1 SGHTA and CDR2 FQGTGA. The CDR3 protein is CASSPGLAGDYEQYF. CDR3 in DNA: TGTGCCAGCAGCCCCGGACTAGCGGGAGACTACGAGCAGTACTTC.

In this sample, this clone turned up many times. The rearrangement links TRBV30 to TRBJ1-2; no firm D call. CDR1 and CDR2 from the germline V gene are GTSNPN and SVGIG (reference sequence). V lost 3 bases and J lost 8, with 10 bases in between. This CDR3 comprises 11 residues. For the CDR3, the DNA is TGTGCCTGGAGCACGACGGGAGGCTACACCTTC. This gives the protein CAWSTTGGYTF.

The chain recombines TRBV5-4 with TRBJ1-3, with no clear D. The germline gives CDR1 SGHNT, CDR2 YYREEE (reference sequence). Deletions cut 3 bases from V and 0 bases from J, with 7 bases between. This CDR3 has 14 residues. The CDR3 here is CASSSRSSGNTIYF. The CDR3 bases are TGTGCCAGCAGCTCTAGGAGCTCTGGAAACACCATATATTTT.

The chain couples TRBV5-6 to TRBJ1-4, with a tentative D call TRBD1 (6 bases). The CDR3 length is 16 residues. V lost 2 bases, J lost 5 bases, and 16 bases lay in between. Germline V lookup: CDR1 SGHDT, CDR2 YYEEEE. In DNA form, the CDR3 reads TGTGCCAGCAGCTTTCCAGGGGCGAAGGGGAATGAAAAACTGTTTTTT. It encodes CASSFPGAKGNEKLFF.

The chain employs TRBV4-2 and TRBJ1-3; TRBD1 matches at 9 bases. The germline CDR1 and CDR2 sequences are LGHNA and YNFKEQ. V gave up 7 bases and J gave up 4 bases; unmatched junction bases: 8. The CDR3 has 15 residues. The CDR3 spells CASKTRDREGNTIYF. The CDR3 nucleotides read TGTGCCAGCAAGACCAGGGACAGGGAAGGAAACACCATATATTTT.

The chain combines TRBV29-1 with TRBJ2-1; D remains ambiguous. The CDR3 is 11 amino acids. Deletions cut 4 bases from V and 3 bases from J, with 4 bases between. Per germline, CDR1 SQVTM and CDR2 ANQGSEA. As DNA, the CDR3 is TGCAGCGTTGCCTTCTACAATGAGCAGTTCTTC. Protein sequence: CSVAFYNEQFF.

This chain joins TRBV30 and TRBJ2-7; 7 bases match TRBD1. Germline CDR1 reads GTSNPN; CDR2 reads SVGIG (reference sequence). This CDR3 has 13 amino acids. The junction had 4 bases not matched to a gene; V was cut back by 0 bases and J by 5 bases. CDR3: CAWSVSTGDEQYF. CDR3 coding DNA: TGTGCCTGGAGTGTATCAACAGGGGACGAGCAGTACTTC.

This rearrangement joins TRBV2 to TRBJ1-5; D might be TRBD1 (5 bases). Germline V gives CDR1 SNHLY, CDR2 FYNNEI. The CDR3 loop spans 14 amino acids. Trimming took off 6 bases at V and 4 bases at J, with 13 bases between the two ends. The CDR3 reads CASSLDRGNQPQHF. CDR3 bases: TGTGCCAGCAGCCTTGATAGGGGTAATCAGCCCCAGCATTTT.

The gene calls are TRBV27 and TRBJ1-5; D not certain. This CDR3 is built from 14 residues. Trimming left V 5 bases short and J 3 bases short, with 11 bases between. CDR1 is MNHEY and CDR2 is SMNVEV in the germline V gene (reference sequence). Here the CDR3 reads CASSPRQANQPQHF. The CDR3 DNA follows: TGTGCCAGCAGTCCGCGACAAGCCAATCAGCCCCAGCATTTT.

This clone has a handful of counts. V gene TRBV20-1 combines with J gene TRBJ2-7, with 9 bases lining up with TRBD1. The CDR3 is 13 amino acids. After removal of 3 bases from V and 6 bases from J, the junction contained 6 bases not matched to a gene. Germline V gene data show CDR1 as DFQATT and CDR2 as SNEGSKA (reference sequence). The CDR3 DNA reads as TGCAGTGCTAGTAGAACAGGGGGCGCCGAGCAGTACTTC. Protein sequence: CSASRTGGAEQYF.

The CDR3 DNA follows: TGTGCCAGCAGCCCTTCAACTAGCGGGAGTCTCACAGATACGCAGTATTTT. It is translated as CASSPSTSGSLTDTQYF. The chain carries TRBV7-3 and TRBJ2-3, with 11 positions matching TRBD2. The CDR3 spans 17 residues. Unmatched junction bases numbered 9, after V lost 5 bases and J lost 2 bases. CDR1 and CDR2 (germline): SGHTA, FQGTGA.

V and J are TRBV7-2 and TRBJ1-6, with D possibly matching TRBD1 (5 bases). Between the trimmed V and J ends, which lost 5 bases and 4 bases, there was a span of 12 bases. Germline V CDR1 and CDR2: SGHTA, FQGNSA. The CDR3 consists of 15 residues. The DNA for the CDR3 is TGTGCCAGCAGCGTACACAGGATTTATAATTCACCCCTCCACTTT. This codes for CASSVHRIYNSPLHF.

This clone appeared a single time. This sequence joins TRBV5-1 and TRBJ2-7; 15 nucleotides line up with TRBD2. Germline CDR1 is SGHRS and CDR2 is YFSETQ. The CDR3 totals 18 residues. J gave up 0 bases and V 3 bases, and 7 bases lay outside the gene matches. The CDR3 bases are TGCGCCAGCAGCTATGGACTAGCGGGAGGGGCTAGCTCCTACGAGCAGTACTTC. Amino acids: CASSYGLAGGASSYEQYF.

The rearrangement links TRBV15 to TRBJ1-5; D is unresolved. The CDR3 sequence is 15 residues long. The germline V gene encodes CDR1 LNHNV and CDR2 YYDKDF (reference sequence). Trimming left V 3 bases short and J 8 bases short, with 17 bases between. DNA of the CDR3: TGTGCCACCAGCAGGCGTAATGTTATAAACGAGCCCCAGCATTTT. Translated, it gives CATSRRNVINEPQHF.

The chain couples TRBV6-5 to TRBJ2-5, with unresolved D. Germline V gives CDR1 MNHEY, CDR2 SVGAGI. The CDR3 is made up of 15 amino acids. Trimming shortened V by 5 bases and J by 1 base, and 14 bases separated the two germline ends. The CDR3, as DNA: TGTGCCAGCAGTCTGAATAGAGGCTTCCAAGAGACCCAGTACTTC. It encodes CASSLNRGFQETQYF.

DNA of the CDR3: TGTGCCAGCTCACCCGTCAGGGCACCCTACGAGCAGTACTTC. This encodes CASSPVRAPYEQYF. The chain joins TRBV18 to TRBJ2-7; D might be TRBD1 (5 bases). V lost 3 bases, J lost 2 bases, and 11 bases lay in between. CDR3 size: 14 residues. Germline CDR1 KGHSH, CDR2 LQKENI. Combining the CDR3 with reference TRBV18 and TRBJ2-7 gives the whole variable domain NAGVMQNPRHLVRRRGQEARLRCSPMKGHSHVYWYRQLPEEGLKFMVYLQKENIIDESGMPKERFSAEFPKEGPSILRIQQVVRGDSAAYFCASSPVRAPYEQYFGPGTRLTVT.

The CDR3: CASSLSKGAPYEQYF. CDR3 bases: TGTGCCAGCAGTTTATCGAAGGGGGCGCCCTACGAGCAGTACTTC. This rearrangement joins TRBV27 to TRBJ2-7; the match to TRBD1 covers 7 bases. Per the germline V gene, CDR1 is MNHEY and CDR2 is SMNVEV (reference sequence). The CDR3 is 15 residues long. J was trimmed by 2 bases and V by 0 bases; bases with no gene match: 4.